A single sample gave rise to the 23 T cell receptor beta chains below, sequenced in a study of blood T cell repertoires in COVID-19. Libraries were prepared by immunoSEQ multiplex PCR; TCRdb keeps only in-frame clonotypes and omits some of them. The data hold tens of thousands of clones, with about 82% observed a single time. The sequenced sample was peripheral blood. Receptors were obtained from a middle-aged man with active COVID-19.

V gene TRBV2 combines with J gene TRBJ2-2; D unclear. Per the germline V gene, CDR1 is SNHLY and CDR2 is FYNNEI. The CDR3 contains 13 residues. V lost 2 bases and J 6 bases, leaving 7 bases between the germline ends. In DNA, the CDR3 is TGTGCCAGCAGTGAAACAGCCTCCGGGGAGCTGTTTTTT. The encoded protein is CASSETASGELFF.

This chain joins TRBV7-2 and TRBJ1-1, with a possible D match to TRBD1 (5 bases). V shed 3 bases and J shed 0 bases, with 14 bases lying between them. The CDR3 sequence is 16 residues long. The germline V gene encodes CDR1 SGHTA and CDR2 FQGNSA. The CDR3 bases are TGTGCCAGCAGCTTTGTACCGGGACTTTTGAACACTGAAGCTTTCTTT. This encodes CASSFVPGLLNTEAFF.

V usage is TRBV6-5 and J usage is TRBJ1-6, with TRBD1 as a possible D gene (6 bases). The germline V and J ends were trimmed by 0 bases and 8 bases, with 11 bases remaining between them. Germline CDR1 is MNHEY and CDR2 is SVGAGI. The CDR3 contains 15 residues. CDR3 nucleotides: TGTGCCAGCAGTTACTCATGGACAGACGATTCACCCCTCCACTTT. This translates into CASSYSWTDDSPLHF.

This chain joins TRBV19 and TRBJ1-5, with D possibly TRBD1 on 5 matching bases. This CDR3 spans 17 amino acids. Trimming took off 7 bases at V and 1 base at J, with 20 bases between the two ends. Germline V gene sequence: CDR1 LNHDA, CDR2 SQIVND (reference sequence). This chain's CDR3 is CASNKGFRERSNQPQHF. The CDR3, as DNA: TGTGCCAGTAATAAGGGATTCAGGGAAAGGAGCAATCAGCCCCAGCATTTT. Combining the CDR3 with reference TRBV19 and TRBJ1-5 gives the whole variable domain DGGITQSPKYLFRKEGQNVTLSCEQNLNHDAMYWYRQDPGQGLRLIYYSQIVNDFQKGDIAEGYSVSREKKESFPLTVTSAQKNPTAFYLCASNKGFRERSNQPQHFGDGTRLSIL.

The chain uses TRBV7-2 and TRBJ1-2; D might be TRBD1 (5 bases). V lost 1 base, J lost 2 bases, and 11 bases lay in between. The CDR3 has 15 residues. Looked up from germline, CDR1 is SGHTA and CDR2 is FQGNSA. The CDR3 coding sequence is TGTGCCAGCAGCTTAGTGGTAGACAGCAACTATGGCTACACCTTC. Translating gives CASSLVVDSNYGYTF.

The V and J genes are TRBV5-1 and TRBJ2-7; 9 bases are shared with TRBD1. The germline CDR1 and CDR2 sequences are SGHRS and YFSETQ. Trimming removed 0 bases from V and 2 bases from J; junction bases left unmatched: 0. This CDR3 is built from 14 residues. The chain's CDR3 is CASSLGTGAYEQYF. In DNA form, the CDR3 reads TGCGCCAGCAGCTTGGGGACAGGGGCCTACGAGCAGTACTTC.

With regard to this clone: No DNA is shown, since the ends of the CDR3 on it are uncertain; the CDR3 is the one TCRdb lists. J is TRBJ1-5 and V is TRBV5-6. A total of 15 residues make up the CDR3, ends included. Germline CDR1 and CDR2: SGHDT and YYEEEE. The CDR3 region is CASSLGQPGILAQHF.

J is TRBJ1-6 and V is TRBV9; D not certain. V lost 4 bases and J lost 0, with 8 bases in between. The germline V gene encodes CDR1 SGDLS and CDR2 YYNGEE. There are 15 residues in the CDR3. CDR3 DNA sequence: TGTGCCAGCAGCCCGATCGGCTCCTATAATTCACCCCTCCACTTT. Its translation: CASSPIGSYNSPLHF.

The chain combines TRBV6-4 with TRBJ2-1, with TRBD2 matching 12 bases. CDR3 length equals 14 residues. Germline V gives CDR1 MRHNA, CDR2 SNTAGT. V was pared by 6 bases and J by 7 bases, with 4 bases of the junction left unmatched. The CDR3 protein is CASSSGTSGNEQFF. The CDR3 DNA reads TGTGCCAGCAGCTCCGGGACTAGCGGGAATGAGCAGTTCTTC.

This clone was recorded once. The chain carries TRBV3-1 (or the pseudogene TRBV3-2) and TRBJ1-2; 7 bases match TRBD1. Germline V gene sequence: CDR1 LGHDT, CDR2 YNNKEL (reference sequence). Trimming cost V 5 bases and J 9 bases; bases outside gene matches: 6. This CDR3 has 12 residues. CDR3 loop: CASSTRQGSYTF. The CDR3 nucleotides are TGTGCCAGCAGCACCCGACAGGGTAGCTACACCTTC.

The chain joins TRBV5-1 to TRBJ2-7; TRBD1 is a possible D gene (5 bases). Trimming pared 4 bases from V and 5 bases from J, leaving 16 bases between. CDR1 and CDR2 (germline): SGHRS, YFSETQ. The CDR3 has 14 residues. CDR3 bases: TGCGCCAGCAGCCCTACCCTAGGGGTTGACGAGCAGTACTTC. Its translation: CASSPTLGVDEQYF.

This chain links TRBV11-3 with TRBJ2-5; 7 bases match TRBD1. Unmatched junction bases numbered 3, after V lost 3 bases and J lost 2 bases. Looked up from germline, CDR1 is SGHNT and CDR2 is YENEEA. The CDR3 is made up of 14 amino acids. The CDR3 DNA reads TGTGCCAGCAGCTTGGCAGGGGGTCAAGAGACCCAGTACTTC. This gives the protein CASSLAGGQETQYF.

This clone was found a few times. Written as DNA, the CDR3 is TGTGCCAGTAGTAAGGTCGGGGGGACGATCACTGAAGCTTTCTTT. Residues: CASSKVGGTITEAFF. The chain employs TRBV19 and TRBJ1-1, with a tentative D call TRBD1 (5 bases). The CDR3 covers 15 residues. CDR1 and CDR2 (germline): LNHDA, SQIVND (reference sequence). V was trimmed by 4 bases and J by 4 bases, leaving 16 bases between them.

This chain links TRBV11-2 with TRBJ2-2; D is possibly TRBD2 (5 bases). The CDR3 extends over 15 amino acids. The V end was cut by 4 bases, the J end by 4 bases, with 13 bases between. CDR1 and CDR2 (germline): SGHAT, FQNNGV. The CDR3 nucleotides read TGTGCCAGCAGCTCTGTGAGGGATTCCACCGGGGAGCTGTTTTTT. This sequence encodes CASSSVRDSTGELFF. Complete variable domain (other parts from reference TRBV11-2 and TRBJ2-2): EAGVAQSPRYKIIEKRQSVAFWCNPISGHATLYWYQQILGQGPKLLIQFQNNGVVDDSQLPKDRFSAERLKGVDSTLKIQPAKLEDSAVYLCASSSVRDSTGELFFGEGSRLTVL.

This chain links TRBV19 with TRBJ2-5; weak D call: TRBD1 (7 bases). The CDR3 covers 14 residues. The ends were cut back, 6 bases at V and 2 bases at J, with 13 bases in the middle. CDR1 and CDR2 from the germline V gene are LNHDA and SQIVND (reference sequence). CDR3 region: CASRAGGLQETQYF. CDR3 DNA: TGTGCCAGTAGGGCAGGGGGGCTGCAAGAGACCCAGTACTTC.

The chain links TRBV11-3 to TRBJ2-1; 7 nucleotides align to TRBD2. The junction had 8 bases not matched to a gene; V was cut back by 1 base and J by 5 bases. Looked up from germline, CDR1 is SGHNT and CDR2 is YENEEA. The CDR3 totals 16 residues. The chain's CDR3 is CASSLVVGGPDNEQFF. The CDR3 DNA reads as TGTGCCAGCAGCTTAGTGGTGGGAGGGCCCGACAATGAGCAGTTCTTC. Drawing the rest from reference TRBV11-3 and TRBJ2-1, the complete variable domain is EAGVVQSPRYKIIEKKQPVAFWCNPISGHNTLYWYLQNLGQGPELLIRYENEEAVDDSQLPKDRFSAERLKGVDSTLKIQPAELGDSAVYLCASSLVVGGPDNEQFFGPGTRLTVL.

The rearrangement links TRBV1 to TRBJ1-4; the table names TRBD1, a call not compared with the DNA. TRBV1 is given as a pseudogene. The length of the CDR3 is 12 residues. The CDR3 loop reads CTPYRVGEKLFF. The CDR3 DNA follows: TGCACGCCTTACAGGGTAGGTGAAAAACTGTTTTTT.

The rearrangement links TRBV6-5 to TRBJ2-1; TRBD2 might be the D (6 bases). The V gene's germline CDR1 is MNHEY and CDR2 SVGAGI. CDR3 length equals 14 residues. Trimming stripped 6 bases from V and 7 bases from J, with 16 bases between. CDR3 coding DNA: TGTGCCAGCAGGGGGGGAGTAGAGACGAATGAGCAGTTCTTC. Encoded protein: CASRGGVETNEQFF.

The V gene is TRBV6-9, the J gene TRBJ1-2; D might be TRBD1 (6 bases). Germline CDR1 reads MNHGY; CDR2 reads SVAAGI. This CDR3 has 12 residues. The CDR3 loop is CEAFTGNYGYTF. The CDR3 region has the DNA TGTGAGGCCTTTACAGGGAACTATGGCTACACCTTC.

The chain links TRBV5-1 to TRBJ2-1; 11 nucleotides agree with TRBD2. This CDR3 comprises 14 residues. Germline CDR1 is SGHRS and CDR2 is YFSETQ. V lost 5 bases and J lost 3; bases outside the gene matches: 1. This CDR3 reads CASRLAGDYNEQFF. Written as DNA, the CDR3 is TGCGCCAGCAGACTAGCGGGGGACTACAATGAGCAGTTCTTC.

This clone was recorded only once. This chain joins TRBV6-2 or TRBV6-3 and TRBJ1-6; no definite D call. The CDR3 consists of 14 residues. Germline assignment: CDR1 MNHEY and CDR2 SVGEGT. The V end lost 4 bases, the J end lost 10 bases, and 14 bases lay between the germline ends. DNA of the CDR3: TGTGCCAGCAGTTCCCGAGGTGTAGAGTCACCCCTCCACTTT. Its translation: CASSSRGVESPLHF.

The chain's CDR3 is CASRNRESGEIVWQYV. The CDR3 nucleotides are TGTGCCAGTAGAAACAGGGAGAGTGGAGAGATTGTATGGCAGTACGTC. The V call is TRBV19, the J call TRBJ2-7; possibly TRBD1 for D (6 bases). Trimming removed 6 bases at V and 9 bases at J, with 27 bases between. This CDR3 has 16 residues. The germline gives CDR1 LNHDA, CDR2 SQIVND (reference sequence).

The chain is built from TRBV24-1 and TRBJ2-5; TRBD2 might be the D (6 bases). Trimming took off 0 bases at V and 5 bases at J, with 18 bases between the two ends. The germline gives CDR1 KGHDR, CDR2 SFDVKD. The CDR3 length is 17 residues. Written as DNA, the CDR3 is TGTGCCACCAGTGATTTGGGCGCAGCGGGCTTGGGCGAGACCCAGTACTTC. Its protein is CATSDLGAAGLGETQYF.